The clone carrying this TCR beta chain was observed many times. Antigen unknown. These data belong to a study of T cells in Graves' hyperthyroidism and ophthalmopathy. Study details: Peripheral blood draws took place at initial diagnosis, ahead of any treatment. Study observations and caveats: The model's output predicted ophthalmopathy at a median of around 7 months prior to onset.

Amplified TCR beta CDR3 regions came from RNA transcripts. The TCR CDR3 first-round RT-PCR relied on the HTBI primer set. TCRdb re-called the multiplex PCR reads through MiXCR, storing one row per CDR3 protein. The sample holds roughly 700,000 distinct CDR3 sequences, roughly 15% seen once. Around 9.9 ml of fresh peripheral blood supplied the PBMCs. Germline V gives CDR1 MDHEN, CDR2 SYDVKM. The CDR3 length is 13 residues. Trimming cost V 8 bases and J 5 bases; bases outside gene matches: 4. The V gene is TRBV28, the J gene TRBJ2-1; TRBD1 aligns across 9 bases. The sequencing input was blood. The receptor was isolated from a woman between 18 and 29 years old with Graves' hyperthyroidism. CDR3 in DNA: TGTGCCAGCCGGGACAGGGCCAACAATGAGCAGTTCTTC. This encodes CASRDRANNEQFF.